This TCR beta chain was recovered during a study of blood T cell repertoires in COVID-19 (dated by TCRdb to about 2020). Concerning the study at large: Samples covering the acute and convalescent phases of COVID-19 were provided by collaborators in the United States, Italy and Spain. The material from the prospective study consisted of cDNA or gDNA derived from T cells, B-cell-depleted T cells, or PBMCs. The dataset comprised deeply sampled blood TCRbeta repertoires from subjects exposed to, actively infected with, or recovered from COVID-19. A freely available public database, intended as a resource for researchers studying the immune response to SARS-CoV-2, is where the repertoires were released. Samples were obtained from the ongoing ImmuneRACE study (first 160 participants) and from about 1,300 subjects provided by 6 global collaborators. The sample metadata nearly always contained a de-identified subject ID, COVID-19 status, age in years and sex. Where HLA class I and class II types were available, the types were taken from metadata supplied by the sample provider, not from assay-based typing. The full study reports these points: Clinical and demographic metadata were provided uncurated, with the amount varying by source and participant.

Concerning this clone: Its recognized antigen is unknown. Nothing much larger sits one base from this clone, and base qualities are not available.

Enrolling through a virtual design, the prospective study's participants ranged in age from about 18 to 89 years and lived across roughly 23 United States geographic areas. In the prospective study, participants were assigned to cohorts based on the clinical history participants reported in a screening survey and a study questionnaire. In the prospective study, whole blood, serum and a nasopharyngeal or oropharyngeal swab were collected from each participant by mobile phlebotomists. Prospective study participants could optionally give additional blood draws and questionnaires over an approximately two-month period. Blood samples from the prospective study were shipped frozen or at room temperature prior to DNA extraction. TCRbeta CDR3 regions were amplified from genomic DNA by means of the immunoSEQ Assay, a bias-controlled multiplex PCR. The source study handled its data this way. Nucleated cell counts per sample were estimated from amplification of reference gene primers within the assay. Sequence reads were collapsed and filtered to measure the absolute abundance of every unique TCRbeta CDR3 rearrangement. For each sample, productive Simpson clonality was calculated as the square root of Simpson's diversity index across productive rearrangements. Entries here come from immuneACCESS through TCRdb and include only in-frame sequences with V and J called. Some clones fail to appear in such tables; in the studies checked, an unresolved V gene covers under half of the shortfall, and the cause of the remainder is unknown. The V and J calls and clone size were taken over from that table, and D and trimming were inferred from the DNA. Counted in this sample were under 250,000 clones; approximately 90% of them appeared once. The biggest ten clones account for just over 2.5% of the sample.

This receptor was identified in a woman aged 25 to 39 with acute COVID-19. Material: PBMCs or T cells enriched from blood (not recorded which).

The CDR3: CASSKDRPLGYTF. The nucleotide sequence reads as follows: TGTGCCAGCAGCAAGGACAGGCCTCTTGGCTACACCTTC. The rearranged segments are TRBV11-2 and TRBJ1-2; 7 bases in the middle match TRBD1. In the germline V gene, CDR1 corresponds to SGHAT and CDR2 to FQNNGV. The CDR3, from cysteine to phenylalanine, totals 13 residues. Of the read, only the CDR3 DNA is kept; its 39 bases are in frame from base 1. Relative to germline, V is missing 5 bases and J is missing 7 bases, with 7 bases of the junction outside any gene match.